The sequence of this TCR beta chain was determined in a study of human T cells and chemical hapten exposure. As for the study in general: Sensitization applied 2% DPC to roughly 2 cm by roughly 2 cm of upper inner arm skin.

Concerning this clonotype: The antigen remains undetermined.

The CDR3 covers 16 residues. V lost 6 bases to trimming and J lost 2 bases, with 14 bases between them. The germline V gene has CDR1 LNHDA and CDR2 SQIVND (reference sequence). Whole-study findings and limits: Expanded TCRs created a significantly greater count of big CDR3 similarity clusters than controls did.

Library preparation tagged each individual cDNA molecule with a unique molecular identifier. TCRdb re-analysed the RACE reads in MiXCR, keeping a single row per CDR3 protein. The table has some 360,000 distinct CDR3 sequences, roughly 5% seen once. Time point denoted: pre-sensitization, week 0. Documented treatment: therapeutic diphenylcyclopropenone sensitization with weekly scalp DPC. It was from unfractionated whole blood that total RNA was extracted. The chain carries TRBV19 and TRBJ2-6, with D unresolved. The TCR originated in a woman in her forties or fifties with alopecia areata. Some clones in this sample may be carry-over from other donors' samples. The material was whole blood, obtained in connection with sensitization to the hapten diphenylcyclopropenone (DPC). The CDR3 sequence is CASRPKGRPGANVLTF. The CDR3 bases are TGTGCCAGTAGACCCAAGGGCAGGCCTGGGGCCAACGTCCTGACTTTC. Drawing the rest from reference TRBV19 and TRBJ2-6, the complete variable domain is DGGITQSPKYLFRKEGQNVTLSCEQNLNHDAMYWYRQDPGQGLRLIYYSQIVNDFQKGDIAEGYSVSREKKESFPLTVTSAQKNPTAFYLCASRPKGRPGANVLTFGAGSRLTVL.